Listed below are T cell receptor beta chains from one sample, sequenced in a study of glioma-infiltrating T cells after dendritic cell vaccination. The table came from immunoSEQ multiplex PCR; TCRdb's copy has only in-frame clones and leaves some out. The sample holds 90,000 to 110,000 clones, around 90% seen once. The sample in question was blood, obtained after dendritic cell vaccination. The source of these receptors is a human donor with glioblastoma. The CDR3 runs from the conserved cysteine through the conserved F or W. The order of the fields is J gene, D gene, V gene, CDR3 length, clone size, CDR3 protein, CDR3 DNA. The D gene is left open where the match is weak. Size is omitted from some rows. Given values are once, few, many or a class for expanded clones.

TRBJ2-7 | TRBD2 | TRBV5-1 | 13 | once | CASSFLAEGEQYF | TGCGCCAGCAGCTTTCTAGCGGAGGGCGAGCAGTACTTC
TRBJ2-5 | TRBD1 | TRBV4-1 | 20 | - | CASSQERTGGSTGYQETQYF | TGCGCCAGCAGCCAAGAACGGACAGGGGGCTCGACTGGATACCAAGAGACCCAGTACTTC
TRBJ2-3 | TRBD2 | TRBV7-2 | 13 | once | CASSGDYTDTQYF | TGTGCCAGCAGCGGGGACTACACAGATACGCAGTATTTT
TRBJ1-2 | - | TRBV14 | 15 | - | CASSSWEGSPYGYTF | TGTGCCAGCAGCTCCTGGGAGGGAAGCCCCTATGGCTACACCTTC
TRBJ1-2 | TRBD1 | TRBV10-3 | 15 | - | CAISFGTAKEYGYTF | TGTGCCATCAGTTTCGGGACAGCCAAGGAATATGGCTACACCTTC
TRBJ2-3 | - | TRBV28 | 13 | - | CASTQPGTDTQYF | TGTGCCAGCACCCAACCCGGGACAGATACGCAGTATTTT
TRBJ2-1 | TRBD2 | TRBV25-1 | 14 | - | CASRGGLDYNEQFF | TGTGCCAGCAGGGGGGGACTAGATTACAATGAGCAGTTCTTC
TRBJ2-7 | - | TRBV7-7 | 14 | - | CASSLGGTFDEQYF | TGTGCTAGCAGCTTAGGGGGGACATTCGACGAGCAGTACTTC
TRBJ1-6 | - | TRBV9 | 14 | - | CASSVGQEYSPLHF | TGTGCCAGCAGCGTAGGACAGGAGTATTCACCCCTCCACTTT
TRBJ1-2 | TRBD1 | TRBV10-2 | 15 | - | CASSDYRGGAGGYTF | TGCGCCAGCAGTGATTACCGAGGGGGCGCCGGTGGCTACACCTTC
TRBJ2-6 | - | TRBV2 | 14 | - | CASSDRSGANVLTF | TGTGCCAGCAGTGACAGGTCCGGGGCCAACGTCCTGACTTTC
TRBJ1-5 | TRBD1 | TRBV19 | 16 | - | CASSTTGWGGNQPQHF | TGTGCCAGTAGTACGACAGGGTGGGGTGGCAATCAGCCCCAGCATTTT
TRBJ1-5 | - | TRBV2 | 11 | - | CASSVRGPQHF | TGTGCCAGCAGTGTTCGAGGGCCCCAGCATTTT
TRBJ2-2 | TRBD2 | TRBV2 | 15 | - | CASSGTSGRTGELFF | TGTGCCAGCTCTGGGACTAGCGGGAGAACCGGGGAGCTGTTTTTT
TRBJ2-5 | TRBD2 | TRBV7-2 | 14 | few | CASSSGLAGETQYF | TGTGCCAGCAGCTCCGGACTAGCGGGAGAGACCCAGTACTTC
TRBJ2-2 | TRBD1 | TRBV6-4 | 14 | - | CASSTGQGTGELFF | TGTGCCAGCAGTACCGGACAGGGAACCGGGGAGCTGTTTTTT
TRBJ2-1 | - | TRBV6-1 | 18 | - | CASSERGTVSEWRNEQFF | TGTGCCAGCAGTGAAAGGGGTACCGTTTCGGAATGGCGCAATGAGCAGTTCTTC
TRBJ2-1 | TRBD1 | TRBV7-9 | 18 | many | CASSPGQGLTGSYNEQFF | TGTGCCAGCAGCCCGGGACAGGGCCTCACTGGCTCCTACAATGAGCAGTTCTTC
TRBJ2-3 | TRBD2 | TRBV5-1 | 15 | - | CASSSGTLGTDTQYF | TGCGCCAGCAGTAGCGGGACCCTAGGGACAGATACGCAGTATTTT
TRBJ2-1 | - | TRBV5-1 | 16 | - | CASSLASQLRSNEQFF | TGCGCCAGCAGCTTGGCCAGCCAGTTGAGGAGCAATGAGCAGTTCTTC
TRBJ1-5 | - | TRBV2 | 13 | - | CASSRQDSQPQHF | TGTGCCAGCAGTCGACAGGATTCCCAGCCCCAGCATTTT
TRBJ2-2 | TRBD1 | TRBV2 | 13 | - | CASRDRRKGELFF | TGTGCCAGCCGGGACAGGAGGAAGGGGGAGCTGTTTTTT
TRBJ2-3 | TRBD1 | TRBV30 | 14 | - | CAFQGAGSTDTQYF | TGTGCCTTTCAGGGGGCTGGTAGCACAGATACGCAGTATTTT
TRBJ1-2 | TRBD1 | TRBV5-4 | 18 | - | CASSYQTHLTGTRDGYTF | TGTGCCAGCAGCTACCAGACCCACTTGACAGGGACAAGGGATGGCTACACCTTC
TRBJ2-1 | TRBD2 | TRBV7-9 | 19 | - | CASSLGRTSGRVSYNEQFF | TGTGCCAGCAGCTTAGGGAGGACTAGCGGGAGGGTATCCTACAATGAGCAGTTCTTC
TRBJ1-2 | - | TRBV5-6 | 12 | once | CASSRGSGGYTF | TGTGCCAGCTCCCGGGGGTCGGGTGGCTACACCTTC
TRBJ2-5 | - | TRBV7-3 | 13 | - | CASSLEGEETQYF | TGTGCCAGCAGCTTAGAAGGGGAAGAGACCCAGTACTTC
TRBJ1-5 | - | TRBV30 | 15 | - | CAWSERTSPSQPQHF | TGTGCCTGGAGCGAGAGGACATCCCCATCTCAGCCCCAGCATTTT
TRBJ2-1 | TRBD1 | TRBV27 | 14 | once | CASSVTGGVGYKVF | TGTGCCAGCAGCGTCACAGGGGGCGTAGGATATAAGGTCTTC
TRBJ1-1 | TRBD1 | TRBV29-1 | 16 | - | CSVDGRGREVNTEAFF | TGCAGCGTTGATGGGAGGGGGCGGGAGGTGAACACTGAAGCTTTCTTT